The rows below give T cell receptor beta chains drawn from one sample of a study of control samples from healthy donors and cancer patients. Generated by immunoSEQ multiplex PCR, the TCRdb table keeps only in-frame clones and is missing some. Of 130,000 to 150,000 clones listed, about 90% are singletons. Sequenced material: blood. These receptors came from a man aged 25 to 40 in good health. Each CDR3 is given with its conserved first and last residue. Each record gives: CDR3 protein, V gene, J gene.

cdr3_aa: CASSLQGAVYGYTF
v_call: TRBV19
j_call: TRBJ1-2

cdr3_aa: CASSFQGAQGSPLHF
v_call: TRBV5-4
j_call: TRBJ1-6

cdr3_aa: CASRRQGARHTEAFF
v_call: TRBV6-5
j_call: TRBJ1-1

cdr3_aa: CASSERRGNSPLHF
v_call: TRBV6-1
j_call: TRBJ1-6

cdr3_aa: CASSQDTWTGDVATNEKLFF
v_call: TRBV4-1
j_call: TRBJ1-4

cdr3_aa: CASSMGFSTDTQYF
v_call: TRBV19
j_call: TRBJ2-3

cdr3_aa: CASSWSTGGTEAFF
v_call: TRBV5-1
j_call: TRBJ1-1

cdr3_aa: CSVGRGNYNEQFF
v_call: TRBV29-1
j_call: TRBJ2-1

cdr3_aa: CASSLRLAGHNEQFF
v_call: TRBV5-1
j_call: TRBJ2-1

cdr3_aa: CASRTENEKLFF
v_call: TRBV2
j_call: TRBJ1-4

cdr3_aa: CASSAGENTEAFF
v_call: TRBV12-3/TRBV12-4
j_call: TRBJ1-1

cdr3_aa: CASSVDRGTGNTIYF
v_call: TRBV5-4
j_call: TRBJ1-3

cdr3_aa: CASSDEWGHTDTQYF
v_call: TRBV6-4
j_call: TRBJ2-3

cdr3_aa: CASSRRRSNSGNTIYF
v_call: TRBV3-1/TRBV3-2
j_call: TRBJ1-3

cdr3_aa: CATSDSNPGQRFYGYTF
v_call: TRBV24-1
j_call: TRBJ1-2

cdr3_aa: CASSPLRGAPGITDTQYF
v_call: TRBV27
j_call: TRBJ2-3

cdr3_aa: CSVEPSGVTDTQYF
v_call: TRBV29-1
j_call: TRBJ2-3

cdr3_aa: CASSEAIGLGIVEQFF
v_call: TRBV2
j_call: TRBJ2-1

cdr3_aa: CASSGTGSTDTQYF
v_call: TRBV27
j_call: TRBJ2-3

cdr3_aa: CASSEQGAYYGYTF
v_call: TRBV6-1
j_call: TRBJ1-2

cdr3_aa: CASSVDSSYEQYF
v_call: TRBV2
j_call: TRBJ2-7

cdr3_aa: CASSEFISRRAGGRGYGYTF
v_call: TRBV2
j_call: TRBJ1-2

cdr3_aa: CASSLGTGPYEQYF
v_call: TRBV11-2
j_call: TRBJ2-7

cdr3_aa: CASSPGQRIPGNTIYF
v_call: TRBV25-1
j_call: TRBJ1-3

cdr3_aa: CATSKQGFHSYNEQFF
v_call: TRBV24-1
j_call: TRBJ2-1

cdr3_aa: CASSLETDYGYTF
v_call: TRBV28
j_call: TRBJ1-2